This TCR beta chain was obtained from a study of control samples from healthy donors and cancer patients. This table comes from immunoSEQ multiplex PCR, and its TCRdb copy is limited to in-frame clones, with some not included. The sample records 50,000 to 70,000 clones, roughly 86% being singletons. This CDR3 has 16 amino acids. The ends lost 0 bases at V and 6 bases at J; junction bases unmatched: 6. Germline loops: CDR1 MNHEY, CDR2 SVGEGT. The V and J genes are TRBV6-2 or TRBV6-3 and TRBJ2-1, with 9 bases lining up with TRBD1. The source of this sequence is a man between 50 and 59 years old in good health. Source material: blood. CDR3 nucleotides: TGTGCCAGCAGTTACTCGACACAGGGGGCAACCAATGAGCAGTTCTTC. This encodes CASSYSTQGATNEQFF.